The 2 T cell receptor beta chains presented below share a single source sample, sequenced in a study of human T cells and chemical hapten exposure. TCRdb passed the RACE reads through MiXCR, listing each CDR3 protein once. The sample consists of 84,000 or so distinct CDR3 sequences, roughly 10% of them appearing once. As for time point: patch test 2, 6 weeks after DPC sensitization. As for treatment: therapeutic diphenylcyclopropenone sensitization with weekly scalp DPC. This specimen consisted of whole blood, obtained in connection with sensitization to the hapten diphenylcyclopropenone (DPC). These receptors originate from a woman aged 30 to 39 with alopecia areata. Some clones in this sample may be carry-over from other donors' samples.

This clonotype was seen a few times. V and J are TRBV28 and TRBJ2-3; D gene uncertain. V dropped 10 bases and J dropped 0 bases, with 8 bases sitting between them. Per germline, CDR1 MDHEN and CDR2 SYDVKM. The CDR3 sequence is 12 residues long. CDR3 coding DNA: TGTGCCACCGAATTAAGCACAGATACGCAGTATTTT. This translates into CATELSTDTQYF.

This clonotype occurred a few times. CDR3 in amino acids: CASSQETSGRLPNEQFF. The CDR3 coding sequence is TGCGCCAGCAGCCAAGAGACTAGCGGGAGGTTACCAAATGAGCAGTTCTTC. The rearrangement uses TRBV4-3 and TRBJ2-1, with 13 positions matching TRBD2. Germline V gene lookup returns CDR1 LGHNA and CDR2 YSLEER. The CDR3 is made up of 17 amino acids. J was trimmed by 7 bases and V by 0 bases; bases with no gene match: 6.